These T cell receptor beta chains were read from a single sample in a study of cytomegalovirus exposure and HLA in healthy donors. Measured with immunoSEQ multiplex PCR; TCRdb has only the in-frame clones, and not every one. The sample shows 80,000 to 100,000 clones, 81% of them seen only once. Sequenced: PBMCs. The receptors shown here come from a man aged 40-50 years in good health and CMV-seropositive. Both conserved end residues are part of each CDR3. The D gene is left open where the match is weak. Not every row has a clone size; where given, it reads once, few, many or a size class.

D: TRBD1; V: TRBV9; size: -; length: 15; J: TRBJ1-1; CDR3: CASSVQPGQGYEAFF; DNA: TGTGCCAGCAGCGTCCAACCGGGACAGGGATATGAAGCTTTCTTT
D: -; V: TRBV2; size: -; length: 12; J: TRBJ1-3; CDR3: CASRDSGNTIYF; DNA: TGTGCCAGCAGGGACAGTGGAAACACCATATATTTT
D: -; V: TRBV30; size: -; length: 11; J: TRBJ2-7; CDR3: CAWSRGYEQYF; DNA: TGTGCCTGGAGTAGAGGGTATGAGCAGTACTTC
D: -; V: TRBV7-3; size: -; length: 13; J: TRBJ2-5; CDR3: CASSSGLQETQYF; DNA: TGTGCCAGCAGCTCGGGACTTCAAGAGACCCAGTACTTC
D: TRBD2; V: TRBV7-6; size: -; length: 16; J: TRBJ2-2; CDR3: CASSPRGGFNTGELFF; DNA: TGTGCCAGCAGCCCCCGGGGGGGCTTTAACACCGGGGAGCTGTTTTTT
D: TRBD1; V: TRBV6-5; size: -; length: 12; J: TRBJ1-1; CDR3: CASSSLDRTAFF; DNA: TGTGCCAGCAGTTCCTTGGACAGGACCGCTTTCTTT
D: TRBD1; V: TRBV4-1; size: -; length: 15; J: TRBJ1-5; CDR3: CASSPGQGVDQPQHF; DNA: TGCGCCAGCAGCCCTGGACAGGGGGTCGATCAGCCCCAGCATTTT
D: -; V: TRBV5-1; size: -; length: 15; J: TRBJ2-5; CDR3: CASSLARGGKETQYF; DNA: TGCGCCAGCAGCTTGGCGAGGGGCGGGAAAGAGACCCAGTACTTC
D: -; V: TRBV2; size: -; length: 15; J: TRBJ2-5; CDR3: CASSGRGALGETQYF; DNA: TGTGCCAGCAGTGGTCGGGGGGCGCTTGGAGAGACCCAGTACTTC
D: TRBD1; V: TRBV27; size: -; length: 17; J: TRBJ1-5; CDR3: CASSLRRGQGINQPQHF; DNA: TGTGCCAGCAGTTTAAGGCGGGGACAGGGGATTAATCAGCCCCAGCATTTT
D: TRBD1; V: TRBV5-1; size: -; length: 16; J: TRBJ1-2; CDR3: CASSFEGGGTGYGYTF; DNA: TGCGCCAGCAGCTTTGAGGGCGGTGGGACAGGGTACGGCTACACCTTC
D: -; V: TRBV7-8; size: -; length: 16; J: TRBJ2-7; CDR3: CASSLVPMGGSYEQYF; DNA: TGTGCCAGCAGCTTAGTGCCGATGGGGGGTTCCTACGAGCAGTACTTC
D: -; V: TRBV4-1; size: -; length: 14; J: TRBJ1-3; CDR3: CASSPARSENTIYF; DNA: TGCGCCAGCAGCCCGGCGCGCAGCGAAAACACCATATATTTT
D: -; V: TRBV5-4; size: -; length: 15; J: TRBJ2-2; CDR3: CASSLTVYNTGELFF; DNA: TGTGCCAGCAGCTTGACCGTCTATAACACCGGGGAGCTGTTTTTT
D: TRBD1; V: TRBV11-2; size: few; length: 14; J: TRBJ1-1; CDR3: CASSFGQGGTEAFF; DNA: TGTGCCAGCAGCTTCGGACAGGGGGGAACTGAAGCTTTCTTT
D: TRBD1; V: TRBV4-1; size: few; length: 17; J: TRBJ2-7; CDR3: CASSQLGWEGGGYEQYF; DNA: TGCGCCAGCAGCCAATTGGGTTGGGAAGGGGGCGGCTACGAGCAGTACTTC
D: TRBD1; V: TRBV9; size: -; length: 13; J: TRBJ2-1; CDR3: CASGRQGYNEQFF; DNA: TGTGCCAGCGGCCGACAGGGTTACAATGAGCAGTTCTTC
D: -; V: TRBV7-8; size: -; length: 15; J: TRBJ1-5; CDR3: CASSLEQNSNQPQHF; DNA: TGTGCCAGCAGCTTAGAACAGAATAGCAATCAGCCCCAGCATTTT
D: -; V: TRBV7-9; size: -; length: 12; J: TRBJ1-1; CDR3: CASSLANNEAFF; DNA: TGTGCCAGCAGCTTAGCTAATAATGAAGCTTTCTTT
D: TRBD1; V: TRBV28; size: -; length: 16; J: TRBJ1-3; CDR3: CASSFGDRPSGNTIYF; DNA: TGTGCCAGCAGTTTTGGGGACAGGCCCTCTGGAAACACCATATATTTT
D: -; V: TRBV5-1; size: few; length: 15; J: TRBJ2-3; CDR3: CASSGELISTDTQYF; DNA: TGCGCCAGCAGTGGGGAGCTGATTAGCACAGATACGCAGTATTTT
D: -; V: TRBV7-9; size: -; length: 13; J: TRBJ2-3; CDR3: CSSSNLLDESQYF; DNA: TGTTCCAGCAGCAACCTTCTAGATGAGTCGCAGTATTTT
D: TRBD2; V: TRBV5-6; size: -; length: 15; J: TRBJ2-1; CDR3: CASSPGLAAYNEQFF; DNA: TGTGCCAGCAGCCCGGGACTAGCGGCCTACAATGAGCAGTTCTTC